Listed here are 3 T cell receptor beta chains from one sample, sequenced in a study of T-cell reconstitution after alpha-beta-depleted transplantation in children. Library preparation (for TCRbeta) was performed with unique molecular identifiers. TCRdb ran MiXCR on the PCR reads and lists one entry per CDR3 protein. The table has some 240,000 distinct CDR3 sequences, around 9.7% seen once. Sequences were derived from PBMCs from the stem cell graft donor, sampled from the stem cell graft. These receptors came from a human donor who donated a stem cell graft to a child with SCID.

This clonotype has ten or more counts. CDR3 residues: CSAPTRLGKSYGYTF. DNA for the CDR3: TGCAGTGCTCCTACCCGCTTAGGAAAGAGCTATGGCTACACCTTC. This chain uses TRBV20-1 with TRBJ1-2, with D unresolved. V shed 5 bases and J shed 4 bases, with 20 bases lying between them. There are 15 residues in the CDR3. Germline V gene data show CDR1 as DFQATT and CDR2 as SNEGSKA (reference sequence).

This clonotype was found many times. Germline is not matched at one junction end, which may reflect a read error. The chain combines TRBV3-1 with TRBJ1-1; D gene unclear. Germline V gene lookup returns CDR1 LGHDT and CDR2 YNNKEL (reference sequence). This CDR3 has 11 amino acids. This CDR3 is CASSQDRTERF. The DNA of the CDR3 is TGTGCCAGCAGCCAAGATAGGACCGAGAGGTTT.

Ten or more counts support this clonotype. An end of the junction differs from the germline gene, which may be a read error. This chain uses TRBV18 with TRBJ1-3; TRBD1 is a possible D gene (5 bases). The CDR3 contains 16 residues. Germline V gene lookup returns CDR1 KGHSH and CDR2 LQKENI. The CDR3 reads CASPPTRGDSGNTIYF. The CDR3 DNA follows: TGTGCCAGCCCACCAACTAGGGGAGACTCTGGAAACACCATATATTTT.